This TCR beta chain was found in a study of a mutant IDH1 vaccine in newly diagnosed glioma. As for the study in general: Patients' prior therapy spanned radiotherapy, temozolomide, or both; most underwent both.

Overall study results and limits: The vaccine induced immune responses, and these occurred in around 93% of patients.

This clone was seen only once. What it binds is unknown. Assay: immunoSEQ multiplex PCR; the TCRdb copy retains only in-frame clones and omits some. This table has approximately 70,000 clones, 60% to 85% appearing once. Time point given: baseline, week 1 (first vaccination visit). Stated treatment: pre-vaccination baseline after standard-of-care therapy. The V end lost 5 bases, the J end lost 5 bases, and 13 bases lay between the germline ends. The CDR3 length is 13 residues. Germline loops: CDR1 SGHAT, CDR2 FQNNGV. Sequenced here: PBMCs, sampled from a glioma patient treated with radiotherapy, temozolomide or both. The genes are TRBV11-2 and TRBJ2-7, with D unresolved. The TCR comes from a man aged 45-65 years with glioma. CDR3 loop: CASSLTSLNEQYF. CDR3 nucleotides: TGTGCCAGCAGCCTAACCAGCCTCAACGAGCAGTACTTC.